This T cell receptor beta chain comes out of a study of T cell responses to AZD1222 COVID-19 vaccine. Relative to its sample, this clone is medium-sized (0.01 to 0.1%). The antigen is undetermined. Regarding the study as a whole: Baseline antibody screening turned up just a handful of seropositive AZD1222 recipients. Clonal diversity was possibly underestimated, and the donors were mostly white British, with more females. Targeting of unmutated variant regions was reportedly seen in nearly half of spike-specific TCRs.

Germline CDR1 MGHRA, CDR2 YSYEKL. The CDR3 is 13 residues long. Trimming shortened V by 6 bases and J by 4 bases, and 9 bases separated the two germline ends. TCRdb's table, derived via immunoSEQ multiplex PCR, lists solely in-frame clones and lacks some. This table holds 90,000 to 120,000 clones, 75% to 90% found once. The chain joins TRBV4-1 to TRBJ2-2; D gene ambiguous. This TCR was sampled from an adult in good health. Sequencing used peripheral blood, obtained on day 0 of AZD1222 vaccination. This CDR3 is CASRPSGTGELFF. The CDR3 region has the DNA TGCGCCAGCAGGCCCTCGGGCACCGGGGAGCTGTTTTTT.